This T cell receptor (beta chain) was retrieved from a study of T cell responses to AZD1222 COVID-19 vaccine. Whole-study results and caveats: Two doses of AZD1222 preceded a rise in Spike-specific TCR breadth and depth. Among AZD1222 vaccinees, only five to seven were seropositive at baseline. Among the donors, most were white British and more were female, and clonal diversity was possibly underestimated.

A remark on this clone: Its antigen is unidentified.

The V end was cut by 1 base, the J end by 7 bases, with 12 bases between. The CDR3 runs 13 residues. The V gene's germline CDR1 is SGHRS and CDR2 YFSETQ. Data came from immunoSEQ multiplex PCR; TCRdb stores just in-frame clones and leaves some out. The sample lists 96,000 or so clones, 89% occurring once. This sample comprised peripheral blood, obtained on day 0 of AZD1222 vaccination. This TCR derives from an adult in good health. The chain links TRBV5-1 to TRBJ2-7; D possibly corresponds to TRBD2 (6 bases). CDR3 coding DNA: TGCGCCAGCAGCTTGAACGGCGGGGATGAGCAGTACTTC. Its translation: CASSLNGGDEQYF.